The rows below give T cell receptor beta chains drawn from one sample of a study of CXCR4 blockade with PD-1 therapy in pancreatic cancer. Only in-frame clones appear in the TCRdb table, and some are missing; sequencing was by immunoSEQ multiplex PCR. The table shows around 4,800 clones, with approximately 58% occurring only once. The specimen sequenced was tumor tissue. The receptors come from a human donor with pancreatic ductal adenocarcinoma. The CDR3 runs from the conserved cysteine through the conserved F or W. D genes are given only for firm matches. Size values are once, few and many counts, or a class for expanded clones, and some rows have none.

-,TRBJ2-7,TRBV14,-,CASSQYGGRDYEQYF,TGTGCCAGCAGCCAATACGGGGGCAGGGACTACGAGCAGTACTTC
-,TRBJ2-5,TRBV18,TRBD1,CASSSRGQETQYF,TGTGCCAGCTCATCCAGGGGGCAAGAGACCCAGTACTTC
few,TRBJ2-1,TRBV9,-,CASSAQYRGLNEQFF,TGTGCCAGCAGCGCCCAGTACAGGGGACTAAATGAGCAGTTCTTC
-,TRBJ2-7,TRBV1,-,CASSQQWTGPHEQYF,TGCGCCAGCAGCCAACAATGGACAGGACCCCACGAGCAGTACTTC
-,TRBJ1-1,TRBV4-1,-,CASSRSSGTEAFF,TGCGCCAGCAGCCGCTCCTCAGGCACTGAAGCTTTCTTT
-,TRBJ2-2,TRBV19,-,CASTLGGLMYGELFF,TGTGCCAGTACTCTTGGGGGGTTGATGTACGGGGAGCTGTTTTTT
-,TRBJ1-2,TRBV6-8,-,CASSPNGGNNYGYTF,TGTGCCAGCAGTCCCAATGGCGGGAATAACTATGGCTACACCTTC
once,TRBJ1-2,TRBV19,-,CASIVPGGGYTF,TGTGCCAGTATCGTGCCCGGGGGAGGCTACACCTTC
-,TRBJ1-2,TRBV18,-,CASSPRQGADGSGYTF,TGTGCCAGCTCACCACGGCAGGGAGCTGACGGTAGTGGCTACACCTTC
few,TRBJ2-3,TRBV28,TRBD1,CASTPGGYTDTQYF,TGTGCCAGCACCCCAGGGGGCTACACAGATACGCAGTATTTT
few,TRBJ2-2,TRBV18,TRBD1,CASSPRGPSAQGTAGELFF,TGTGCCAGCTCACCTAGGGGACCTTCGGCACAGGGGACAGCCGGGGAGCTGTTTTTT
-,TRBJ2-7,TRBV10-2,-,CASSEGASYEQYF,TGCGCCAGCAGTGAAGGCGCCTCCTATGAGCAGTACTTC
-,TRBJ1-2,TRBV30,-,CAWSVLGVGYTF,TGTGCCTGGAGTGTACTAGGGGTGGGCTACACCTTC
medium-sized,TRBJ2-3,TRBV4-1,-,CASSQDQPGDTQYF,TGCGCCAGCAGCCAAGATCAACCGGGTGATACGCAGTATTTT
-,TRBJ2-1,TRBV28,TRBD1,CASRVGQYNEQFF,TGTGCCAGCAGGGTGGGACAGTACAATGAGCAGTTCTTC
-,TRBJ2-1,TRBV19,-,CASSPQRNEQFF,TGTGCCAGTAGTCCACAGAGAAATGAGCAGTTCTTC
-,TRBJ2-2,TRBV11-3,-,CASSLDPARVMGELFF,TGTGCCAGCAGCTTAGACCCCGCCAGGGTGATGGGGGAGCTGTTTTTT
-,TRBJ1-5,TRBV18,-,CASSPNLSNQPQHF,TGTGCCAGCTCACCGAACCTTAGCAATCAGCCCCAGCATTTT
-,TRBJ1-2,TRBV28,-,CASILGGAGRGYTF,TGTGCCAGCATCCTCGGAGGGGCAGGGCGCGGCTACACCTTC
-,TRBJ2-1,TRBV5-1,TRBD2,CASSLELAGSEQFF,TGCGCCAGCAGCTTGGAACTAGCGGGTAGTGAGCAGTTCTTC
-,TRBJ2-3,TRBV1,-,CASSQDRLAGTSNTQYF,TGCGCCAGCAGCCAAGACCGACTAGCGGGGACATCAAATACGCAGTATTTT
-,TRBJ1-6,TRBV28,-,CASSLSADNSPLHF,TGTGCCAGCAGTTTATCGGCAGACAATTCACCCCTCCACTTT
-,TRBJ2-1,TRBV29-1,TRBD1,CNVEDPGQGAVNEQFF,TGCAACGTTGAAGACCCGGGACAGGGGGCGGTCAATGAGCAGTTCTTC
-,TRBJ2-6,TRBV15,-,CATSIGRVSGANVLTF,TGTGCCACCAGCATCGGCAGGGTGTCTGGGGCCAACGTCCTGACTTTC
-,TRBJ2-7,TRBV28,-,CASSSGLGEQYF,TGTGCCAGCAGTTCAGGGTTGGGTGAGCAGTACTTC
medium-sized,TRBJ2-3,TRBV6-8,TRBD1,CASSYGTARYTQYF,TGTGCCAGCAGTTACGGGACAGCCCGGTATACGCAGTATTTT
once,TRBJ2-1,TRBV29-1,TRBD2,CSVATSGRPGEQFF,TGCAGCGTAGCGACTAGCGGGAGGCCGGGTGAGCAGTTCTTC
-,TRBJ2-7,TRBV29-1,TRBD1,CSVTGRHYEQYF,TGCAGCGTGACAGGGAGACACTACGAGCAGTACTTC
once,TRBJ1-4,TRBV18,-,CASSRSKNEKLFF,TGTGCCAGCTCACGTTCGAAGAATGAAAAACTGTTTTTT
-,TRBJ2-7,TRBV18,TRBD1,CASSPVGQGANEQYF,TGTGCCAGCTCACCTGTCGGACAGGGGGCGAACGAGCAGTACTTC
-,TRBJ2-7,TRBV28,-,CASSSWTESYEQYF,TGTGCCAGCAGTTCTTGGACGGAATCCTACGAGCAGTACTTC
-,TRBJ1-4,TRBV6-8,TRBD1,CASRSRDRSEKLFF,TGTGCCAGCAGGTCCCGGGACAGGAGTGAAAAACTGTTTTTT
-,TRBJ2-5,TRBV6-8,-,CAIQQGRETQYF,TGTGCCATCCAACAGGGAAGAGAGACCCAGTACTTC
-,TRBJ2-2,TRBV19,-,CASSISAGVAGELFF,TGTGCCAGTAGTATATCTGCAGGGGTGGCCGGGGAGCTGTTTTTT
-,TRBJ2-7,TRBV15,-,CATSRDRVSYEQYF,TGTGCCACCAGCAGAGACAGGGTCTCCTACGAGCAGTACTTC
-,TRBJ2-3,TRBV28,TRBD2,CASRTTGTSGGAPDTQYF,TGTGCCAGCAGGACTACCGGGACTAGCGGGGGGGCCCCAGATACGCAGTATTTT
few,TRBJ1-4,TRBV6-8,TRBD1,CASSDSSHPGQGRGDEKLFF,TGTGCCAGCAGTGACTCGAGTCATCCGGGACAGGGAAGGGGAGATGAAAAACTGTTTTTT
-,TRBJ2-1,TRBV9,-,CASKRDSPNEQFF,TGTGCCAGCAAACGGGACTCACCCAATGAGCAGTTCTTC
-,TRBJ2-3,TRBV14,-,CASSQDIDRTDTQYF,TGTGCCAGCAGCCAAGATATTGATCGCACAGATACGCAGTATTTT
-,TRBJ2-2,TRBV11-1,TRBD2,CASSLVAGAGELFF,TGTGCCAGCAGCTTAGTAGCGGGGGCCGGGGAGCTATTTTTT
-,TRBJ1-6,TRBV10-3,TRBD1,CAISEIEGQGANSPLHF,TGTGCCATCAGTGAGATCGAGGGACAGGGGGCGAATTCACCCCTCCACTTT
-,TRBJ1-2,TRBV29-1,-,CSVDREDSYGYTF,TGCAGCGTTGACAGGGAAGACAGCTATGGCTACACCTTC
-,TRBJ2-2,TRBV9,-,CASSGTLNTGELFF,TGTGCCAGCAGCGGGACCTTGAACACCGGGGAGCTGTTTTTT
few,TRBJ2-7,TRBV11-3,TRBD2,CASSQGTSGIYEQYF,TGTGCCAGCAGCCAAGGAACTAGCGGGATCTACGAGCAGTACTTC
few,TRBJ2-5,TRBV11-3,TRBD2,CASSLLAGPQETQYF,TGTGCCAGCAGCCTACTAGCGGGTCCCCAAGAGACCCAGTACTTC
-,TRBJ1-1,TRBV9,-,CASSVVGGQNTEAFF,TGTGCCAGCAGCGTAGTAGGGGGACAAAACACTGAAGCTTTCTTT